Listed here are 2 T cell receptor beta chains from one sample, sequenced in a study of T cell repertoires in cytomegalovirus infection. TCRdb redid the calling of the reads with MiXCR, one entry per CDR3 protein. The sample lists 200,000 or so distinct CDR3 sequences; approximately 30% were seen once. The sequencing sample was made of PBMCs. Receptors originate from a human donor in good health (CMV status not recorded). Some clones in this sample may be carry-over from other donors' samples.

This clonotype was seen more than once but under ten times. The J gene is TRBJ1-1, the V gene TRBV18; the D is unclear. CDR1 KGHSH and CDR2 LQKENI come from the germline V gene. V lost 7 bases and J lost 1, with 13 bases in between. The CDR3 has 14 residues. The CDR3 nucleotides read TGTGCCAGCTTTAAGGAGACGAGGAACACTGAAGCTTTCTTT. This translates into CASFKETRNTEAFF.

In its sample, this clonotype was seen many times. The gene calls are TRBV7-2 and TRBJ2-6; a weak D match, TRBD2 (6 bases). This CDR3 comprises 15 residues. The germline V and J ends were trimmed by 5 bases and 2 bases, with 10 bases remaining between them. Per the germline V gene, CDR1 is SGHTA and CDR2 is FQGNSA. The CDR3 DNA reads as TGTGCCAGCAGCCGGAGGGAAACTGGGGCCAACGTCCTGACTTTC. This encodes CASSRRETGANVLTF.